The T cell receptor beta chain described here comes from a study of cytotoxic CD8 clonotypes in ibrutinib-treated CLL. At the level of the study: The patients, under 13 relapsed/refractory and roughly 15 treatment-naive, included about 18 who were IGHV unmutated. General observations from the study: Pretreatment clonality was elevated relative to age-matched healthy donors and paralleled circulating CD8+ T-cell counts.

V dropped 5 bases and J dropped 7; count of bases not matched to a gene: 11. Germline V gene data show CDR1 as SGHAT and CDR2 as FQNNGV. This CDR3 spans 15 amino acids. This clone was seen more than once but under ten times. Its target is not known. Assay used: immunoSEQ multiplex PCR; TCRdb lists only in-frame clones, some missing. The sample has 65,000 to 90,000 clones; roughly 83% are singletons. Sequencing was performed on PBMCs, taken after 24 months of ibrutinib treatment. The rearrangement joins TRBV11-2 to TRBJ2-7, with TRBD1 matching over 10 bases. This clonotype was sampled from a human donor with chronic lymphocytic leukemia. The CDR3 DNA reads TGTGCCAGCAGCCCCCAGGGACAGGGGAGGCGGGAGCAGTACTTC. It yields the protein CASSPQGQGRREQYF.